These 20 T cell receptor beta chains originate from one sample sequenced in a study of T-cell memory formation after mild COVID-19. A single record per CDR3 protein comes from TCRdb applying MiXCR to the 5' RACE reads. The sample has about 350,000 distinct CDR3 sequences, roughly an eighth seen once. Sequencing was performed on PBMCs or a T cell subset sorted from them (not recorded which). The receptors derive from a man younger than 35 who had mild COVID-19 (a few samples of this study predate the infection). Cell type and time point are not known.

There are a few counts of this clonotype. This chain joins TRBV20-1 and TRBJ2-1, with D possibly matching TRBD2 (6 bases). The V gene's germline CDR1 is DFQATT and CDR2 SNEGSKA (reference sequence). The CDR3 has 13 residues. Trimming removed 4 bases from V and 9 bases from J, with 16 bases in between. The CDR3 sequence: CSAKPGGLGEQFF. The CDR3 DNA reads as TGCAGTGCTAAACCCGGAGGGCTAGGTGAGCAGTTCTTC.

The chain uses TRBV5-4 and TRBJ1-4; perhaps TRBD1 as D (5 bases). Germline assignment: CDR1 SGHNT and CDR2 YYREEE (reference sequence). V was shortened by 10 bases and J by 5 bases, with 15 bases between the two germline ends. The CDR3 sequence is 13 residues long. The CDR3, as DNA: TGTGCCGCACAAAAGGCAGGGAATGAAAAACTGTTTTTT. Translating gives CAAQKAGNEKLFF.

J is TRBJ1-2 and V is TRBV7-2; D ambiguous. The CDR3 length is 14 residues. Trimming left V 3 bases short and J 4 bases short, with 12 bases between. CDR1 is SGHTA and CDR2 is FQGNSA in the germline V gene. The CDR3 loop is CASSFTADFYGYTF. CDR3 DNA: TGTGCCAGCAGCTTTACGGCAGACTTCTATGGCTACACCTTC.

This clonotype was counted a few times. The chain has TRBV20-1 and TRBJ2-3, with TRBD1 matching over 8 bases. Germline CDR1 is DFQATT and CDR2 is SNEGSKA (reference sequence). The CDR3 has 14 amino acids. Trimming removed 5 bases from V and 5 bases from J; junction bases left unmatched: 9. Here the CDR3 reads CSAGGQGAGDTQYF. CDR3 sequence (DNA): TGCAGTGCTGGGGGGCAGGGGGCTGGAGATACGCAGTATTTT.

This clonotype appeared a few times. The chain joins TRBV15 to TRBJ2-7; D unresolved. Trimming left V 1 base short and J 7 bases short, with 5 bases between. The CDR3 sequence is 11 residues long. CDR1 is LNHNV, CDR2 YYDKDF, per germline (reference sequence). As DNA, the CDR3 is TGTGCCACCAGCAGAGGTGGGGAGCAGTACTTC. Its translation is CATSRGGEQYF.

This clonotype has ten or more counts. The gene calls are TRBV20-1 and TRBJ1-6; D is uncertain. V lost 6 bases and J lost 0, with 9 bases in between. The CDR3 runs 14 residues. Germline loops: CDR1 DFQATT, CDR2 SNEGSKA (reference sequence). The CDR3 sequence is CSAKRLSYNSPLHF. Here the CDR3 DNA reads TGCAGTGCCAAAAGGCTCTCCTATAATTCACCCCTCCACTTT.

The CDR3 DNA follows: TGCGCCAGCAGCCCGGAGGGCGGGAACATTCAGTACTTC. Encoded protein: CASSPEGGNIQYF. The J gene is TRBJ2-4, the V gene TRBV5-1; possible D gene TRBD2, 6 bases. The V end was cut by 4 bases, the J end by 7 bases, with 12 bases between. The CDR3 spans 13 residues. CDR1 is SGHRS and CDR2 is YFSETQ in the germline V gene.

The chain joins TRBV28 to TRBJ2-3; D gene uncertain. There are 14 residues in the CDR3. V lost 8 bases and J 1 base, leaving 13 bases between the germline ends. Looked up from germline, CDR1 is MDHEN and CDR2 is SYDVKM. The CDR3 loop is CASGTPSGTDTQYF. The DNA for the CDR3 is TGTGCCAGCGGCACCCCCAGCGGCACAGATACGCAGTATTTT.

This chain connects TRBV18 to TRBJ1-1; tentative D call: TRBD1 (6 bases). Per the germline V gene, CDR1 is KGHSH and CDR2 is LQKENI. The length of the CDR3 is 14 residues. The V gene lost 2 bases and the J gene lost 7 bases, with 14 bases spanning the gap. The CDR3 DNA follows: TGTGCCAGCTCACCAGGGGGGCCACCCCATGAAGCTTTCTTT. Residues: CASSPGGPPHEAFF.

This clonotype was observed at least ten times. V gene TRBV4-1 combines with J gene TRBJ2-7; TRBD2 might be the D (5 bases). Per germline, CDR1 MGHRA and CDR2 YSYEKL. The CDR3 is 16 residues long. The germline V and J ends were trimmed by 0 bases and 3 bases, with 15 bases remaining between them. The CDR3 loop reads CASSQEVRVSIYEQYF. As DNA, the CDR3 is TGCGCCAGCAGCCAAGAGGTGAGGGTTTCGATCTACGAGCAGTACTTC.

This clonotype came up a few times. The chain is built from TRBV4-3 and TRBJ2-7; D perhaps matches TRBD2 (6 bases). Germline lookup yields CDR1 LGHNA and CDR2 YSLEER. The CDR3 is 14 amino acids. V was trimmed by 5 bases and J by 6 bases, leaving 17 bases between them. The CDR3 reads CASSYAPGVGEQYF. The CDR3 region has the DNA TGCGCCAGCAGCTATGCCCCGGGAGTTGGCGAGCAGTACTTC.

In its sample, this clonotype was seen a few times. The rearrangement uses TRBV27 and TRBJ2-2, with D perhaps TRBD1 (6 bases). Germline CDR1 is MNHEY and CDR2 is SMNVEV (reference sequence). V was cut by 3 bases and J by 4 bases, with 12 bases left in between. The length of the CDR3 is 15 residues. The CDR3 bases are TGTGCCAGCAGTTTTGGGGGCATAAGCACCGGGGAGCTGTTTTTT. Its translation is CASSFGGISTGELFF.

This sequence joins TRBV6-1 and TRBJ2-7, with 9 bases matching TRBD1. Per the germline V gene, CDR1 is MNHNS and CDR2 is SASEGT. The CDR3 contains 15 residues. The J segment lost 5 bases and the V segment lost 4 bases, leaving 9 bases of the junction unmatched. In DNA form, the CDR3 reads TGTGCCAGCAGTGGGGGAACAGGGGGCAAGGACGAGCAGTACGTC. This codes for CASSGGTGGKDEQYV.

The rearrangement joins TRBV20-1 to TRBJ2-7; 9 nucleotides match TRBD1. CDR1 is DFQATT and CDR2 is SNEGSKA in the germline V gene (reference sequence). The CDR3 sequence is 15 residues long. The trim removed 3 bases at V and 4 bases at J, leaving 10 bases unmatched. CDR3 amino acids: CSARPLQGAWYEQYF. CDR3 coding DNA: TGCAGTGCTAGGCCATTACAGGGGGCTTGGTACGAGCAGTACTTC.

V usage is TRBV25-1 and J usage is TRBJ2-1, with D hard to call. The CDR3 spans 14 residues. Trimming removed 5 bases from V and 7 bases from J, with 15 bases in between. Looked up from germline, CDR1 is MGHDK and CDR2 is SYGVNS. CDR3 bases: TGTGCCAGCAGTAGGGAAAGGGTAAGGAATGAGCAGTTCTTC. Translating gives CASSRERVRNEQFF.

This chain joins TRBV7-9 and TRBJ2-4; TRBD2 might be the D (5 bases). V was trimmed by 5 bases and J by 0 bases, leaving 17 bases between them. Germline V lookup: CDR1 SEHNR, CDR2 FQNEAQ (reference sequence). The CDR3 length is 17 residues. CDR3 in amino acids: CASSDFAGNIAKNIQYF. As DNA, the CDR3 is TGTGCCAGCAGCGACTTCGCCGGGAACATAGCCAAAAACATTCAGTACTTC.

This clonotype was seen many times. This chain uses TRBV7-2 with TRBJ2-3; no clear D gene. The CDR3 contains 16 residues. CDR1 and CDR2 from the germline V gene are SGHTA and FQGNSA. Trimming shortened V by 2 bases and J by 0 bases, and 12 bases separated the two germline ends. This CDR3 reads CASSLKLGRSTDTQYF. The CDR3 DNA follows: TGTGCCAGCAGCTTAAAATTGGGCAGAAGCACAGATACGCAGTATTTT.

V and J are TRBV12-3 or TRBV12-4 and TRBJ1-2, with TRBD1 matching 10 bases. Losses at the gene ends were 5 bases for V and 4 bases for J; bases not matched to a gene: 7. There are 15 residues in the CDR3. Here the CDR3 reads CASSPTGGGGYGYTF. The CDR3 DNA reads TGTGCCAGCAGTCCGACAGGGGGCGGCGGCTATGGCTACACCTTC.

The gene calls are TRBV2 and TRBJ2-3; 9 positions match TRBD2. Germline CDR1 is SNHLY and CDR2 is FYNNEI. The V and J ends lost 7 bases and 5 bases, in that order; junction bases with no gene match: 10. This CDR3 is 15 amino acids long. Here the CDR3 reads CASTSSGVSGDTQYF. For the CDR3, the DNA is TGTGCCAGCACTTCTAGCGGGGTTTCAGGAGATACGCAGTATTTT.

The rearrangement joins TRBV20-1 to TRBJ1-1; D call uncertain. Trimming left V 3 bases short and J 2 bases short, with 13 bases between. CDR3 length: 14 amino acids. CDR1 DFQATT and CDR2 SNEGSKA come from the germline V gene (reference sequence). The CDR3 region is CSASMALTNTEAFF. The CDR3 DNA reads as TGCAGTGCTAGTATGGCCCTGACTAACACTGAAGCTTTCTTT.